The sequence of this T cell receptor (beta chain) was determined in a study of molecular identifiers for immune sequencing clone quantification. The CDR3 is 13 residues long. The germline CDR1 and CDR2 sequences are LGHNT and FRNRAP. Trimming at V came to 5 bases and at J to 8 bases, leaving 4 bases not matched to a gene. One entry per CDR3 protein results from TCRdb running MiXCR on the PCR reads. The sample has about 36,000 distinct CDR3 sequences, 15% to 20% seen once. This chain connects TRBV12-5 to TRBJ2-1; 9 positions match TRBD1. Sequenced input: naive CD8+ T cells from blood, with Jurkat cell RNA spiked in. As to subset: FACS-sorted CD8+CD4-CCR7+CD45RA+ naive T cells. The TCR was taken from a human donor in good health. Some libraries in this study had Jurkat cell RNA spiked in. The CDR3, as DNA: TGTGCTAGTGGTCGGACAGGGGCTTATGAGCAGTTCTTC. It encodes CASGRTGAYEQFF.